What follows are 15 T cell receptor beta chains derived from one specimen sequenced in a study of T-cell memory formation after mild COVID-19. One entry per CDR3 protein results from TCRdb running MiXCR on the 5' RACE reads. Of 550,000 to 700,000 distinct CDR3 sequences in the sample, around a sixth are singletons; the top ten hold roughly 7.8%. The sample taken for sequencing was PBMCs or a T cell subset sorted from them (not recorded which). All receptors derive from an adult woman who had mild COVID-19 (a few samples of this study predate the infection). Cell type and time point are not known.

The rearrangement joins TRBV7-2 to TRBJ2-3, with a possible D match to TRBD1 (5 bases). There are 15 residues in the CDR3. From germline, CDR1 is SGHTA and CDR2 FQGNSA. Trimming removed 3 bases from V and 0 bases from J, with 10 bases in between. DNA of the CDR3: TGTGCCAGCAGCTTTATAGGGGCCAGCACAGATACGCAGTATTTT. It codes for CASSFIGASTDTQYF.

CDR3 loop: CASSPSVSGSYEQYF. The CDR3 DNA reads as TGTGCCAGCAGTCCATCTGTTAGTGGGAGCTACGAGCAGTACTTC. The chain is built from TRBV6-1 and TRBJ2-7; D is perhaps TRBD2 (5 bases). The CDR3 has 15 amino acids. Germline V CDR1 and CDR2: MNHNS, SASEGT. The V end lost 5 bases, the J end lost 3 bases, and 17 bases lay between the germline ends.

CDR3 region: CSARLSAGPSYEQYF. The CDR3 DNA sequence: TGCAGTGCTAGACTTAGCGCGGGACCATCCTACGAGCAGTACTTC. V is TRBV20-1 and J is TRBJ2-7; the D gene is possibly TRBD2 (6 bases). The germline V gene has CDR1 DFQATT and CDR2 SNEGSKA (reference sequence). V lost 2 bases and J 1 base, leaving 15 bases between the germline ends. CDR3 size: 15 residues.

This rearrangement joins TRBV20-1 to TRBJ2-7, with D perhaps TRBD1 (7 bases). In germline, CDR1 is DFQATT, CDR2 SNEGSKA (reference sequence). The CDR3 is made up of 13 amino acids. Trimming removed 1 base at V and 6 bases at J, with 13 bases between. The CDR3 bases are TGCAGTGCTAGAGTCAGGGGGAGGTTCGAGCAGTACTTC. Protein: CSARVRGRFEQYF.

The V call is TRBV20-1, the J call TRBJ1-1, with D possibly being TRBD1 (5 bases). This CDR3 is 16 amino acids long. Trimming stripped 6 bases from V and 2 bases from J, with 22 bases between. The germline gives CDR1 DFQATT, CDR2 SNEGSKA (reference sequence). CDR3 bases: TGCAGTGCCAAACCCACCGGGGGTTTGTATAACACTGAAGCTTTCTTT. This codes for CSAKPTGGLYNTEAFF.

The CDR3 reads CAWRTGAGYNEQFF. Written as DNA, the CDR3 is TGTGCCTGGCGGACGGGGGCCGGCTACAATGAGCAGTTCTTC. The J gene is TRBJ2-1, the V gene TRBV30; D may match TRBD1 or TRBD2 (6 bases each). Deletions cut 5 bases from V and 3 bases from J, with 14 bases between. The CDR3 is 14 residues long. Germline V gene lookup returns CDR1 GTSNPN and CDR2 SVGIG (reference sequence).

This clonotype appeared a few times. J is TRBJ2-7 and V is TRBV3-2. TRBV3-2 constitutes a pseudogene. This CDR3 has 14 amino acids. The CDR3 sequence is CASDPRSTIYEQYF. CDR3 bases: TGTGCCAGCGACCCGAGGTCCACGATTTACGAGCAGTACTTC.

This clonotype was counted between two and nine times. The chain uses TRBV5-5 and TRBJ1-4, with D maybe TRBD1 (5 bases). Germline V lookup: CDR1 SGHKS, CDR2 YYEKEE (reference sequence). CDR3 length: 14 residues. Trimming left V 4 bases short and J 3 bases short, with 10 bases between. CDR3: CASSQGLSNEKLFF. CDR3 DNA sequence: TGTGCCAGCAGCCAGGGCCTATCTAATGAAAAACTGTTTTTT. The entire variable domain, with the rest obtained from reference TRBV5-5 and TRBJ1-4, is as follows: DAGVTQSPTHLIKTRGQQVTLRCSPISGHKSVSWYQQVLGQGPQFIFQYYEKEERGRGNFPDRFSARQFPNYSSELNVNALLLGDSALYLCASSQGLSNEKLFFGSGTQLSVL.

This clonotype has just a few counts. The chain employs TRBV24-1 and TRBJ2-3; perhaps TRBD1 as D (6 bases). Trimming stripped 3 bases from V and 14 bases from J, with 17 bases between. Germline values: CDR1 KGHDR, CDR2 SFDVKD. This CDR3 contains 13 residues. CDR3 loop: CATSDPSRGALYF. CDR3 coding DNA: TGTGCCACCAGTGATCCGTCCAGGGGCGCCCTGTATTTT.

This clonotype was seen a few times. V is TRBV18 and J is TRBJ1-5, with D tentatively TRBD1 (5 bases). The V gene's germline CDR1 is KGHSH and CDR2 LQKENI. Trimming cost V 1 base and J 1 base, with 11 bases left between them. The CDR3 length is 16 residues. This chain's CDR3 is CASSPRGVGSNQPQHF. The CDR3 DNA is TGTGCCAGCTCACCACGGGGGGTGGGGAGCAATCAGCCCCAGCATTTT.

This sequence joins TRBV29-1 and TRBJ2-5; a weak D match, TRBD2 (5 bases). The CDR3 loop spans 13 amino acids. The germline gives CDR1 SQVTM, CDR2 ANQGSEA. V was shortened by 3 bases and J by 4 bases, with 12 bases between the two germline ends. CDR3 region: CSVDPLVRETQYF. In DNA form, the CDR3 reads TGCAGCGTTGATCCACTAGTCAGAGAGACCCAGTACTTC.

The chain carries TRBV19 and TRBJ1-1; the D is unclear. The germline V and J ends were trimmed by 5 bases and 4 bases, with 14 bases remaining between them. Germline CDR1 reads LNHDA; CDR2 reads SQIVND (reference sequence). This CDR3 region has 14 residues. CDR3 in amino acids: CASSSSPVVTEAFF. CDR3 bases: TGTGCCAGTAGTTCAAGTCCCGTGGTCACTGAAGCTTTCTTT.

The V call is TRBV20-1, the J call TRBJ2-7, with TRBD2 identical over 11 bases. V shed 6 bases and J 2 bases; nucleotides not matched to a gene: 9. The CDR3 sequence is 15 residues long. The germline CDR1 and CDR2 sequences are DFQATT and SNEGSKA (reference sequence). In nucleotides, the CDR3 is TGCAGTGCCTCCCTCTCTAGCGGGGGGACCTACGAGCAGTACTTC. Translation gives CSASLSSGGTYEQYF.

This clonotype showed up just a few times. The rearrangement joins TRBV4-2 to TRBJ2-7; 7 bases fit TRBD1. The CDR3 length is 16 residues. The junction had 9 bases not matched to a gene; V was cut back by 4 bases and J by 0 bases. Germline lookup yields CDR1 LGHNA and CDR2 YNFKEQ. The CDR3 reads CASSPSGQPSSYEQYF. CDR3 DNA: TGTGCCAGCAGCCCATCGGGACAGCCCAGCTCCTACGAGCAGTACTTC.

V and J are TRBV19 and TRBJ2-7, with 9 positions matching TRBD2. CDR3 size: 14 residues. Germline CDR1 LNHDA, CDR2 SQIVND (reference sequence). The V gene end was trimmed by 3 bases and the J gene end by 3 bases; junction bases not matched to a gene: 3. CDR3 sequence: CASSIGGGGYEQYF. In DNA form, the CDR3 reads TGTGCCAGTAGTATCGGCGGGGGGGGCTACGAGCAGTACTTC.